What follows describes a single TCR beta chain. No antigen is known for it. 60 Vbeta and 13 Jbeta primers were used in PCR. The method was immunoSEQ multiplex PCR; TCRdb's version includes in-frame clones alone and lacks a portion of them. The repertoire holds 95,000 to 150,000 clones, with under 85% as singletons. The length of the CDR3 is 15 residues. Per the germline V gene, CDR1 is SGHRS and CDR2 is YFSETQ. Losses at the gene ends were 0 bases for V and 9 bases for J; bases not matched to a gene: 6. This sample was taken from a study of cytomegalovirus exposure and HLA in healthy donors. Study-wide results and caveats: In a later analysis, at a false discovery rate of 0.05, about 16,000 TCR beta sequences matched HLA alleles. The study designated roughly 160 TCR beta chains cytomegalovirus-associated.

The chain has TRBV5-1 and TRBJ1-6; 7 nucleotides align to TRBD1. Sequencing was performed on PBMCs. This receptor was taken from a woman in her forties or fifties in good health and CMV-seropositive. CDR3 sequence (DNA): TGCGCCAGCAGCTTGGAAACAGGGGAGAGTTCACCCCTCCACTTT. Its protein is CASSLETGESSPLHF.